This T cell receptor (beta chain) was documented in a study of cytotoxic CD8 clonotypes in ibrutinib-treated CLL (TCRdb year 2021). Looking at the study overall: The cohort had 11 to 12 relapsed/refractory and approximately 15 treatment-naive patients; 17 to 18 were IGHV unmutated. Responses were partial in approximately 24 patients and complete in 2; after median about 70 months follow-up, about 14 stayed in remission and 12 progressed. Samples at response were collected after a median of 12 months of treatment, with a range of about 6 to 40 months. Samples averaged approximately 260,000 productive templates and 94,082 productive rearrangements. Of the 86 people in the trial, roughly 27 had longitudinal samples available. Cryopreserved peripheral blood mononuclear cells were collected at three points: before therapy, at response, and at either sustained remission or disease progression. Every sample from remission and from progressive disease was obtained while the patients were still on ibrutinib.

Each clonotype received, on average, approximately 9.9x coverage in deep resolution sequencing performed on a MiSeq, where the target depth lay between 1 in 1 million and 1 in 200,000 T cells. The immunoSEQ hsTCRB Kit was used to generate TCR beta libraries. Per the authors' processing: ImmunoSEQ Data Assistant and ImmunoSEQ Analyzer were used for data analysis, and V, D and J genes were assigned according to IMGT definitions. Clonality was computed as one minus normalized Shannon entropy of productive rearrangement frequencies, ranging from 0 to 1. Only overrepresented clonotypes making up at least 0.05% of the repertoire of each patient were included in the public clonotype analysis. Approximately 14 age-matched healthy donor repertoires from immuneACCESS served as clonality controls. TCRdb re-hosts the immuneACCESS table, in-frame sequences only. Its copies lack some clones; in the studies checked, an unresolved V gene accounts for under half of them, and the cause for the rest is not known. The V and J calls and clone size come from that table; D and trimming were worked out from the DNA. This sample lists some 29,000 clones; roughly 76% were detected once. The ten largest clones represent 40% to 60% of the sample.

For TCR beta library preparation, roughly 2 micrograms of genomic DNA were isolated from cryopreserved PBMCs. Longitudinal blood samples from CLL patients receiving ibrutinib monotherapy were subjected to high-throughput TCR beta sequencing. The patients were enrolled in a single-center, open-label phase 2 trial of ibrutinib monotherapy. Taken from the germline V gene (reference sequence), the CDR1 and CDR2 loops are MNHEY and SMNVEV. V is clipped by 2 bases and J by 0 bases, and the sequence between their germline boundaries is 9 bases long. The CDR3, from cysteine to phenylalanine, totals 15 residues. The DNA shown is the 45-base CDR3, in frame from base 1. The paper as a whole reports these results and caveats: Baseline clonality exceeded that of age-matched healthy donors and correlated strongly with circulating CD8+ T-cell counts. Sustained-remission and progressing patients did not have matched sampling times, and lymph node repertoires were not examined. Public clonotypes were rare and either contracted or stayed stable during treatment, and the rise in clonality at ibrutinib response reflected the expansion of private clonotypes. Clonality increased at ibrutinib response, stayed stable in sustained remission, and fell back toward baseline at progression.

As regards this clone: The target of this receptor is not known. It has no much larger one-base neighbor in the sample; base qualities were not kept.

Sample: PBMCs, taken after 36 months of ibrutinib treatment. The sequence joins TRBV27 to TRBJ2-3; a tentative D match to TRBD2 spans 5 bases. This sequence originates from a human donor with chronic lymphocytic leukemia. The CDR3 is CASSLQRRSTDTQYF. The DNA is TGTGCCAGCAGTTTACAGCGGCGGAGCACAGATACGCAGTATTTT.